These 8 T cell receptor beta chains were sequenced from one sample in a study of blood T cell repertoires in COVID-19. Sequenced by immunoSEQ multiplex PCR; TCRdb stores in-frame clones only, minus some. Among over 200,000 clones, about 87% were seen once, and the ten largest hold roughly 2.6%. The sequenced material came from peripheral blood. Receptors originate from a man aged 25-45 years with COVID-19, enrolled during active disease.

Written as DNA, the CDR3 is TGTGCCAGTAGTGCCACGGGACTAGCGGGAGCTAATGAGCAGTTCTTC. It translates to CASSATGLAGANEQFF. This rearrangement joins TRBV19 to TRBJ2-1, with 14 bases aligning to TRBD2. The CDR3 extends over 16 amino acids. Trimming at V came to 5 bases and at J to 7 bases, leaving 7 bases not matched to a gene. In germline, CDR1 is LNHDA, CDR2 SQIVND (reference sequence). Looking up the rest from reference TRBV19 and TRBJ2-1 gives the full variable domain: DGGITQSPKYLFRKEGQNVTLSCEQNLNHDAMYWYRQDPGQGLRLIYYSQIVNDFQKGDIAEGYSVSREKKESFPLTVTSAQKNPTAFYLCASSATGLAGANEQFFGPGTRLTVL.

The chain carries TRBV3-1 (or the pseudogene TRBV3-2) and TRBJ1-3, with 7 nucleotides matching TRBD1. The V gene end was trimmed by 6 bases and the J gene end by 4 bases; junction bases not matched to a gene: 3. This CDR3 has 13 amino acids. Germline V CDR1 and CDR2: LGHDT, YNNKEL (reference sequence). CDR3 in amino acids: CASSRGQGNTIYF. CDR3 sequence (DNA): TGTGCCAGCAGTAGGGGGCAAGGAAACACCATATATTTT.

The chain recombines TRBV27 with TRBJ2-7, with 10 bases that match TRBD2. Germline V gives CDR1 MNHEY, CDR2 SMNVEV (reference sequence). The J segment lost 2 bases and the V segment lost 4 bases, leaving 8 bases of the junction unmatched. The CDR3 has 16 residues. This chain's CDR3 is CASSYIASGRAYEQYF. In DNA form, the CDR3 reads TGTGCCAGCAGTTATATTGCAAGCGGGAGGGCCTACGAGCAGTACTTC.

V and J are TRBV7-9 and TRBJ1-3, with 8 bases matching TRBD1. The CDR3 contains 14 residues. V gave up 3 bases and J gave up 4 bases; unmatched junction bases: 2. Germline values: CDR1 SEHNR, CDR2 FQNEAQ (reference sequence). In DNA, the CDR3 is TGTGCCAGCAGCTTTGGGACAGGAGGAAACACCATATATTTT. This codes for CASSFGTGGNTIYF.

V is TRBV19 and J is TRBJ1-1; 8 positions agree with TRBD1. Germline CDR1 reads LNHDA; CDR2 reads SQIVND (reference sequence). This CDR3 is 17 amino acids long. V lost 6 bases and J lost 5; bases outside the gene matches: 17. CDR3 coding DNA: TGTGCCAGTAGCGATGGGGCCCGGACAGGGCGGGGTACTGAAGCTTTCTTT. This sequence encodes CASSDGARTGRGTEAFF.

The genes are TRBV7-2 and TRBJ1-3; D uncertain. Germline V gene lookup returns CDR1 SGHTA and CDR2 FQGNSA. This CDR3 contains 14 residues. V lost 1 base and J 2 bases, leaving 6 bases between the germline ends. CDR3: CASSLVGAGNTIYF. The CDR3 DNA reads TGTGCCAGCAGCTTAGTCGGGGCTGGAAACACCATATATTTT.

The chain links TRBV18 to TRBJ2-7; D uncertain. The germline V gene encodes CDR1 KGHSH and CDR2 LQKENI. Trimming stripped 0 bases from V and 0 bases from J, with 6 bases between. This CDR3 is built from 14 residues. The CDR3: CASSPPYSSYEQYF. CDR3 sequence (DNA): TGTGCCAGCTCACCACCTTACAGCTCCTACGAGCAGTACTTC. The variable domain in full, with the rest retrieved from reference TRBV18 and TRBJ2-7, is NAGVMQNPRHLVRRRGQEARLRCSPMKGHSHVYWYRQLPEEGLKFMVYLQKENIIDESGMPKERFSAEFPKEGPSILRIQQVVRGDSAAYFCASSPPYSSYEQYFGPGTRLTVT.

V and J are TRBV7-2 and TRBJ1-3; TRBD1 matches 7 bases. The trim removed 6 bases at V and 2 bases at J, leaving 7 bases unmatched. The CDR3 length is 15 residues. Looked up from germline, CDR1 is SGHTA and CDR2 is FQGNSA. CDR3 coding DNA: TGTGCCAGCAGTTCTAGACAGGGAACTGGAAACACCATATATTTT. This translates into CASSSRQGTGNTIYF.